Shown below are 11 T cell receptor beta chains from a single sample sequenced in a study of regulatory T cells in long-lasting Graves disease. Combining iRepertoire HTBI primers with Arm-PCR of CDR3 regions, the authors built TCR beta libraries. MiXCR, applied by TCRdb to the multiplex PCR reads, yields one record per CDR3 protein. The sample gives around 400,000 distinct CDR3 sequences, 21% of which show up once; roughly an eighth is in the top ten. Time point meaning: persistent/refractory GD, antithyroid drugs over 5 years with positive TRAb. PBMC RNA was the source of the TCR library. Here the sequenced sample was peripheral blood mononuclear cells (PBMCs), taken when the disease was refractory, from a patient treated with antithyroid drugs. Receptors originate from a female donor with Graves disease.

This clonotype has ten or more counts. V and J are TRBV12-3 or TRBV12-4 and TRBJ1-1; no clear D. The V end lost 2 bases, the J end lost 1 base, and 8 bases lay between the germline ends. This CDR3 is 14 amino acids long. The DNA for the CDR3 is TGTGCCAGCAGTTTAAGACACACGAACACTGAAGCTTTCTTT. Amino acid sequence: CASSLRHTNTEAFF.

The chain joins TRBV29-1 to TRBJ2-7; no reliable D call. CDR1 is SQVTM and CDR2 is ANQGSEA in the germline V gene. The length of the CDR3 is 14 residues. V lost 0 bases to trimming and J lost 2 bases, with 11 bases between them. The CDR3 DNA sequence: TGCAGCGTTGAAGAGCCAGGTTCTACCTACGAGCAGTACTTC. Protein sequence: CSVEEPGSTYEQYF.

This chain links TRBV27 with TRBJ1-2; 7 nucleotides match TRBD1. The CDR3 totals 15 residues. V dropped 7 bases and J dropped 2; count of bases not matched to a gene: 10. Per the germline V gene, CDR1 is MNHEY and CDR2 is SMNVEV (reference sequence). CDR3 residues: CASNLTGAPNYGYTF. The CDR3 DNA follows: TGTGCCAGCAATCTTACAGGGGCCCCGAACTATGGCTACACCTTC.

The V gene is TRBV30, the J gene TRBJ2-7, with unresolved D. CDR1 is GTSNPN, CDR2 SVGIG, per germline (reference sequence). The CDR3 is 11 amino acids. The ends were cut back, 1 base at V and 3 bases at J, with 4 bases in the middle. The chain's CDR3 is CAWSDSYEQYF. DNA of the CDR3: TGTGCCTGGAGTGACAGCTACGAGCAGTACTTC.

The chain joins TRBV10-3 to TRBJ2-1, with D perhaps given as TRBD1 or TRBD2 (5 bases each). With 6 bases removed from V and 7 bases from J, the gap between germline ends came to 13 bases. Per the germline V gene, CDR1 is ENHRY and CDR2 is SYGVKD. This CDR3 has 13 residues. CDR3 DNA: TGTGCCATCAGCCCGGGACCTCCTAATGAGCAGTTCTTC. Translating gives CAISPGPPNEQFF.

The V gene is TRBV7-8, the J gene TRBJ1-1; TRBD1 matches 8 bases. V was clipped by 4 bases and J by 3 bases; unmatched bases: 16. The CDR3 totals 18 residues. CDR1 and CDR2 from the germline V gene are SGHVS and FQNEAQ. CDR3 region: CASSWPGSFDRGDTEAFF. The CDR3 nucleotides read TGTGCCAGCAGCTGGCCCGGGTCTTTTGACAGGGGTGACACTGAAGCTTTCTTT.

At least ten counts were recorded for this clonotype. The chain carries TRBV15 and TRBJ1-1, with D possibly matching TRBD1 (5 bases). The V gene lost 1 base and the J gene lost 9 bases, with 18 bases spanning the gap. CDR3 length: 15 amino acids. Looked up from germline, CDR1 is LNHNV and CDR2 is YYDKDF (reference sequence). CDR3 nucleotide sequence: TGTGCCACCAGCAGAGTGGGGATGGGGGAGAGCAAAGCTTTCTTT. Translation: CATSRVGMGESKAFF.

This clonotype appeared a few times. The chain couples TRBV7-2 to TRBJ2-7, with 7 bases fitting TRBD1. The germline V gene has CDR1 SGHTA and CDR2 FQGNSA. There are 12 residues in the CDR3. The ends lost 3 bases at V and 12 bases at J; junction bases unmatched: 8. The CDR3: CASSFPPTGLYF. DNA of the CDR3: TGTGCCAGCAGCTTCCCTCCGACAGGGTTGTACTTC.

Comments on this clonotype: A much more abundant neighbour one base away suggests this may be a read error. V gene TRBV2 combines with J gene TRBJ1-1; D possibly corresponds to TRBD1 (5 bases). The CDR3 totals 15 residues. The V end lost 10 bases, the J end lost 1 base, and 19 bases lay between the germline ends. Germline CDR1 SNHLY, CDR2 FYNNEI. The CDR3 region has the DNA TGTGCCAACAGCCACTCCTCCGGGGGGAACACTGAAGCTTTCTTT. It encodes CANSHSSGGNTEAFF.

V gene TRBV7-8 combines with J gene TRBJ2-2, with D tentatively TRBD1 (5 bases). This CDR3 is built from 16 residues. The germline CDR1 and CDR2 sequences are SGHVS and FQNEAQ. Trimming cost V 1 base and J 6 bases, with 15 bases left between them. The CDR3 loop reads CASSLVSGHRPGELFF. In nucleotides, the CDR3 is TGTGCCAGCAGCTTAGTGTCCGGGCACAGGCCCGGGGAGCTGTTTTTT.

This clonotype has just one count. This rearrangement joins TRBV28 to TRBJ1-1; 10 bases match TRBD1. The V and J ends lost 3 bases and 0 bases, in that order; junction bases with no gene match: 4. CDR1 is MDHEN and CDR2 is SYDVKM in the germline V gene. The CDR3 is 16 amino acids. The DNA for the CDR3 is TGTGCCAGCAGTTTGGGACAGGGGCGCATGAACACTGAAGCTTTCTTT. This gives the protein CASSLGQGRMNTEAFF.